The clone carrying this T cell receptor beta chain appeared a single time. Its antigen is unknown. This record belongs to a study of memory CD4+ T cells and cytomegalovirus serostatus. Measured with immunoSEQ multiplex PCR; TCRdb has only the in-frame clones, and not every one. The profile covers tens of thousands of clones, with 60% to 80% appearing a single time and 0.88% taken by the ten largest. Single viable CD3+CD4+CD8-CD45RO+ cells were sorted as the memory CD4+ T cells. Germline-derived CDR1 and CDR2 are PRHDT and FYEKMQ (reference sequence). J lost 11 bases, V lost 4 bases, and 2 bases had no gene match. The CDR3 extends over 12 amino acids. Study-wide findings and caveats: Suggested: most of the CMV-linked TCR signature lies in CD4+ memory cells. About 40% of the roughly 160 known CMV-associated TCRbeta sequences appeared in CD4+ memory.

The chain is built from TRBV13 and TRBJ2-1; 10 bases are shared with TRBD1. This clonotype was sampled from an adult in good health and CMV-seronegative. The specimen was memory CD4+ T cells from blood. The CDR3 nucleotides are TGTGCCAGCAGCTCCGACAGGGGGCAGCAGTTCTTC. This encodes CASSSDRGQQFF.